Listed below are T cell receptor beta chains from one sample, sequenced in a study of T cells in Graves' hyperthyroidism and ophthalmopathy. TCRdb re-called the multiplex PCR reads with MiXCR, one entry per CDR3 protein. There are 750,000 to 950,000 distinct CDR3 sequences in the sample; 38% occur only once, and around 10% lies in the top ten. Sample: blood. Receptors originate from a man in his late teens or twenties with Graves' hyperthyroidism. Both conserved end residues are part of each CDR3. A D gene is named only where the DNA matches it firmly. The listing skips clone size in some rows; elsewhere it reads once, few, many or a size class.

v_gene	d_gene	abundance	j_gene	CDR3nt	CDR3aa
TRBV20-1	NA	NA	TRBJ1-1	TGCAGTGCTAGAGGAACGGGGGAGGCGAACACTGAAGCTTTCTTT	CSARGTGEANTEAFF
TRBV4-1	NA	NA	TRBJ2-5	TGCGCCAGCAGCCAGAACGGGACGACAAAGTACTTC	CASSQNGTTKYF
TRBV20-1	NA	many	TRBJ2-5	TGCAGTGCTGGGGGGCAGCAAGAGACCCAGTACTTC	CSAGGQQETQYF
TRBV20-1	TRBD1	NA	TRBJ1-1	TGCAGTGCCCCGGGACAGGGGATACCTGAAGCTTTCTTT	CSAPGQGIPEAFF
TRBV20-1	NA	NA	TRBJ2-7	TGCAGTGCTAGCTTACCGGGACCGGGGGAGCAGTACTTC	CSASLPGPGEQYF
TRBV15	NA	NA	TRBJ2-7	TGTGCCACCAGCGGGGAACGGGAGAGCGACGAGCAGTACTTC	CATSGERESDEQYF
TRBV20-1	TRBD1	once	TRBJ2-7	TGCAGTGCGTGGGACAGTTCCTACGAGCAGTACTTC	CSAWDSSYEQYF
TRBV14	TRBD1	NA	TRBJ1-6	TGTGCCAGCAGCCCGGGACAGCGTGGTAATTCACCCCTCCACTTT	CASSPGQRGNSPLHF
TRBV25-1	NA	NA	TRBJ1-1	TGTGCCAGCAGTCCCGTCGGCGGACCTGAAGCTTTCTTT	CASSPVGGPEAFF
TRBV12-3/TRBV12-4	NA	many	TRBJ2-2	TGTGCCAGCGGAGGGGGCACCGGGGAGCTGTTTTTT	CASGGGTGELFF
TRBV29-1	TRBD2	NA	TRBJ2-2	TGCAGCGTTCCGGGACTAGCGGATTCGAACACCGGGGAGCTGTTTTTT	CSVPGLADSNTGELFF
TRBV24-1	TRBD1	many	TRBJ1-1	TGTGCCACCAGTGAAGAAGGGACAGGGGACACTGAAGCTTTCTTT	CATSEEGTGDTEAFF
TRBV3-1	NA	many	TRBJ1-6	TGTGCCAGCAGCCCAGGGTCTTCACCCCTCCACTTT	CASSPGSSPLHF
TRBV5-1	NA	few	TRBJ1-4	TGCGCCAGCAGCTGGAGGGAGAATGAAAAACTGTTTTTT	CASSWRENEKLFF
TRBV10-1	TRBD2	NA	TRBJ2-3	TGCGCCAGCAGTGAGTCGGCTAGCGGGGACTCGGATACGCAGTATTTT	CASSESASGDSDTQYF
TRBV7-2	TRBD1	many	TRBJ2-5	TGTGCCAGCAGCTCAGAGGGATACAGGGGGGAGACCCAGTACTTC	CASSSEGYRGETQYF
TRBV15	NA	NA	TRBJ2-7	TGTGCCACCAGCAGGAGGACAGTGAGCTCCTACGAGCAGTACTTC	CATSRRTVSSYEQYF
TRBV4-1	TRBD2	NA	TRBJ2-5	TGCGCCAGCAGGCGTGTCAGCGGGGGGTGGGAGACCCAGTACTTC	CASRRVSGGWETQYF
TRBV2	TRBD1	NA	TRBJ1-5	TGTGCCAGCAGTTTTGGGACAGGGAGTTTCAATCAGCCCCAGCATTTT	CASSFGTGSFNQPQHF
TRBV7-6	NA	once	TRBJ2-5	TGTGCCAGCAGCTTAAGTGAGGCGGAGACCCAGTACTTC	CASSLSEAETQYF
TRBV19	NA	many	TRBJ1-1	TGTGCCAGAGTCCCGATACCCACTGAAGCTTTCTTT	CARVPIPTEAFF
TRBV4-2	NA	few	TRBJ1-1	TGTGCCAGCAGCCAAGTTGAGCTGAACACTGAAGCTTTCTTT	CASSQVELNTEAFF
TRBV24-1	NA	NA	TRBJ2-1	TGTGCCACCAGTGATCCCGGTGGTGAGCAGTTCTTC	CATSDPGGEQFF
TRBV13	NA	many	TRBJ2-7	TGTGCCAGCAGCTCACAGTGGGACGAGCAGTACTTC	CASSSQWDEQYF
TRBV2	TRBD1	few	TRBJ1-2	TGTGCCAGCAGTTTAGGGGACAGGGAATACTATGGCTACACCTTC	CASSLGDREYYGYTF
TRBV4-3	TRBD1	NA	TRBJ1-5	TGCGCCAGCAGCCTGGGACAGTTCAATCAGCCCCAGCATTTT	CASSLGQFNQPQHF
TRBV10-3	TRBD1	NA	TRBJ1-5	TGTGCCACCGGGACAGGGGTAATTCAGCCCCAGCATTTT	CATGTGVIQPQHF
TRBV12-3/TRBV12-4	NA	NA	TRBJ2-7	TGTGCCACCTCCAAAGGGTACGAGCAGTACTTC	CATSKGYEQYF
TRBV7-2	TRBD2	NA	TRBJ2-5	TGTGCCAGGACCGGGACTAGCGGGGGAGGAAGGCTAGAGACCCAGTACTTC	CARTGTSGGGRLETQYF
TRBV20-1	NA	NA	TRBJ1-5	TGCAGTGCTAGAGATCCGGAGGGCATCCATCAGCCCCAGCATTTT	CSARDPEGIHQPQHF
TRBV29-1	NA	NA	TRBJ1-2	TGCAGCGTCTCTAGCGGAGACTATGGCTACACCTTC	CSVSSGDYGYTF
TRBV6-5	TRBD1	NA	TRBJ1-5	TGTGCCAGCAGTCCCCTTGGACAGGGACAGCCCCAGCATTTT	CASSPLGQGQPQHF
TRBV20-1	TRBD1	NA	TRBJ2-7	TGCAGTGCTAGCCGCGACAGGGGGCCTGGGCTCTACGAGCAGTACTTC	CSASRDRGPGLYEQYF
TRBV29-1	NA	many	TRBJ1-2	TGCAGCGTCGTGGAAAGGTCTATTCAATATGGCTACACCTTC	CSVVERSIQYGYTF
TRBV7-9	TRBD2	few	TRBJ2-7	TGTGCCAGCAGCTCGGGGACTAGCGGTAAGGATCGCGAGCAGTACTTC	CASSSGTSGKDREQYF
TRBV20-1	NA	NA	TRBJ1-1	TGCAGTGCTAGAGATCCGGCATCGGGTGGGGGGAACACTGAAGCTTTCTTT	CSARDPASGGGNTEAFF
TRBV2	NA	NA	TRBJ2-2	TGTGCCAGCAGAGGTAGCGGGAACACCGGGGAGCTGTTTTTT	CASRGSGNTGELFF
TRBV20-1	NA	NA	TRBJ2-5	TGCAGTGCTAGGCTAGGGGGATGGGGCGAGACCCAGTACTTC	CSARLGGWGETQYF
TRBV6-5	TRBD2	few	TRBJ2-7	TGTGCCAGCAGTGCGGGACTAGCGGGCTACGAGCAGTACTTC	CASSAGLAGYEQYF
TRBV10-3	TRBD1	NA	TRBJ1-1	TGTGCCATCAGGGGCCGGGACAGGGCGCCTACAATGAACACTGAAGCTTTCTTT	CAIRGRDRAPTMNTEAFF